The 4 T cell receptor beta chains below all came from one sample that was sequenced in a study of blood T cell repertoires in COVID-19. Method: immunoSEQ multiplex PCR; TCRdb's copy keeps in-frame clones and lacks some. Of roughly 150,000 clones detected, about nine tenths appear once; the ten largest clones hold roughly 2.3%. Sequencing was done on a sample of peripheral blood. These receptors were taken from a man younger than 30 with acute or convalescent COVID-19.

The gene calls are TRBV19 and TRBJ1-1; 10 bases are a match to TRBD1. The V gene end was trimmed by 6 bases and the J gene end by 1 base; junction bases not matched to a gene: 8. This CDR3 contains 16 residues. CDR1 and CDR2 (germline): LNHDA, SQIVND (reference sequence). CDR3 in amino acids: CASSLTGTGENTEAFF. In DNA, the CDR3 is TGTGCCAGTAGCCTGACCGGGACAGGGGAGAACACTGAAGCTTTCTTT.

This CDR3 is CASSVVAGGNADTQYF. The CDR3 bases are TGTGCCAGCAGCGTAGTAGCGGGAGGTAACGCAGATACGCAGTATTTT. The J gene is TRBJ2-3, the V gene TRBV9; TRBD2 matches at 10 bases. Looked up from germline, CDR1 is SGDLS and CDR2 is YYNGEE. This CDR3 is built from 16 residues. With V trimmed by 0 bases and J by 4 bases, 5 bases remained unmatched.

This clone was picked up one time. The sample has other DNA sequences that encode this CDR3 too. The chain has TRBV29-1 and TRBJ1-1, with D perhaps matching TRBD1 (5 bases). This CDR3 is 12 amino acids long. Deletions cut 4 bases from V and 4 bases from J, with 10 bases between. The V gene's germline CDR1 is SQVTM and CDR2 ANQGSEA. As DNA, the CDR3 is TGCAGCGTTGGGCAGGGTGGCACTGAAGCTTTCTTT. It encodes CSVGQGGTEAFF.

This chain links TRBV19 with TRBJ1-5, with 9 nucleotides matching TRBD1. Trimming removed 7 bases from V and 7 bases from J; junction bases left unmatched: 5. This CDR3 spans 13 amino acids. CDR1 and CDR2 from the germline V gene are LNHDA and SQIVND (reference sequence). The CDR3 DNA follows: TGTGCCAGTAAAAGACAGGGGGAGCAGCCCCAGCATTTT. Encoded protein: CASKRQGEQPQHF.